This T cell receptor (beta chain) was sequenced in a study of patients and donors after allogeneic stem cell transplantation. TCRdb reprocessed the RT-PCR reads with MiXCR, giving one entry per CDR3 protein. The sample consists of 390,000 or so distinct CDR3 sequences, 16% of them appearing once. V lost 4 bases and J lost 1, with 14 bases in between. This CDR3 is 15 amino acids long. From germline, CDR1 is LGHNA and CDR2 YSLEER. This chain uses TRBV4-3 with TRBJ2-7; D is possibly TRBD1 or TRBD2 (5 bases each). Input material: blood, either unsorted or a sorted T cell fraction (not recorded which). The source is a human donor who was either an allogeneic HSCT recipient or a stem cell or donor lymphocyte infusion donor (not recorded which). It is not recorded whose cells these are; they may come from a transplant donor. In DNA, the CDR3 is TGCGCCAGCAGCCGTACGAGGGGCAAGTCCTACGAGCAGTACTTC. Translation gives CASSRTRGKSYEQYF.